The 25 T cell receptor beta chains below were found in one sample sequenced in a study of T cells expressing NK-cell markers. TCRdb reworked the 5' RACE reads into one entry per CDR3 protein, no DNA. The sample table includes about 300,000 distinct CDR3 sequences. Sequencing input: blood T cells: a sorted CD56 or NKG2C T cell subset, CD4+ or CD8+ T cells, or bulk PBMC T cells (not recorded which). These receptor sequences come from a woman aged 18 to 75 in good health.

The genes are TRBV20-1 and TRBJ2-1; TCRdb's D gene call, TRBD2, goes unchecked for lack of DNA. The CDR3 runs to 15 residues. The germline V gene has CDR1 DFQATT and CDR2 SNEGSKA (reference sequence). CDR3 sequence: CSARFPGTRYNEQFF.

The V and J genes are TRBV7-2 and TRBJ1-1; TCRdb's D call, TRBD1, is unchecked because there is no DNA. Germline V gives CDR1 SGHTA, CDR2 FQGNSA. The CDR3 runs 15 residues. This chain's CDR3 is CASSNRQGANTEAFF.

The gene calls are TRBV29-1 and TRBJ1-2; TCRdb's D call, TRBD1, is unchecked because there is no DNA. The CDR3 contains 12 residues. Germline CDR1 reads SQVTM; CDR2 reads ANQGSEA. The CDR3 region is CSVGGTGYGYTF.

This rearrangement joins TRBV6-1 to TRBJ2-1. This CDR3 has 16 amino acids. Germline CDR1 MNHNS, CDR2 SASEGT. The CDR3 loop reads CASRALGVSSYNEQFF.

The V call is TRBV12-5, the J call TRBJ2-5. Germline V lookup: CDR1 LGHNT, CDR2 FRNRAP. The CDR3 loop spans 14 amino acids. The CDR3 here is CASGSPEIGETQYF. Drawing the rest from reference TRBV12-5 and TRBJ2-5, the complete variable domain is DARVTQTPRHKVTEMGQEVTMRCQPILGHNTVFWYRQTMMQGLELLAYFRNRAPLDDSGMPKDRFSAEMPDATLATLKIQPSEPRDSAVYFCASGSPEIGETQYFGPGTRLLVL.

V and J are TRBV7-2 and TRBJ2-5; no DNA is available, so the TRBD2 call from TCRdb remains unchecked. CDR3 length equals 16 residues. The germline CDR1 and CDR2 sequences are SGHTA and FQGNSA. CDR3 amino acids: CASSSKNLAGKETQYF. The full variable domain, its missing parts supplied by reference TRBV7-2 and TRBJ2-5, is GAGVSQSPSNKVTEKGKDVELRCDPISGHTALYWYRQSLGQGLEFLIYFQGNSAPDKSGLPSDRFSAERTGGSVSTLTIQRTQQEDSAVYLCASSSKNLAGKETQYFGPGTRLLVL.

This rearrangement joins TRBV6-5 to TRBJ2-1; there is no DNA to check the TCRdb D call of TRBD2. The CDR3 totals 17 residues. CDR1 MNHEY and CDR2 SVGAGI come from the germline V gene. This CDR3 is CASSYRVGGGGSGEQFF.

This chain joins TRBV12-3 or TRBV12-4 and TRBJ2-7; TCRdb's D call, TRBD1, is unchecked because there is no DNA. The CDR3 is made up of 13 amino acids. This CDR3 reads CASSPQGAGEQYF.

The rearrangement uses TRBV20-1 and TRBJ2-1; TCRdb returns TRBD2, unconfirmable since there is no DNA. CDR3 length: 17 amino acids. Germline V gives CDR1 DFQATT, CDR2 SNEGSKA (reference sequence). The CDR3 sequence is CSAILAGGKISYNEQFF.

This chain joins TRBV7-2 and TRBJ1-1. CDR1 is SGHTA and CDR2 is FQGNSA in the germline V gene. This CDR3 spans 14 amino acids. CDR3 protein: CASSLAGLNTEAFF.

The V call is TRBV10-3, the J call TRBJ2-1; TCRdb lists TRBD1, though no DNA is available to test this call. CDR3 length equals 14 residues. Germline lookup yields CDR1 ENHRY and CDR2 SYGVKD. The CDR3 here is CAIRTGGEKNEQFF.

The chain has TRBV10-3 and TRBJ2-7; absent DNA, TCRdb's TRBD2 call cannot be checked. Germline CDR1 and CDR2: ENHRY and SYGVKD. There are 14 residues in the CDR3. The CDR3 protein is CAISTLAGGYEQYF.

The V and J genes are TRBV6-2 or TRBV6-3 and TRBJ2-3; TCRdb gives TRBD1 as the D gene, but with no DNA this cannot be confirmed. Looked up from germline, CDR1 is MNHEY and CDR2 is SVGEGT. This CDR3 has 14 residues. CDR3 in amino acids: CASSRNKAEDTQYF.

The CDR3 reads CASSNGGRPHF. The gene calls are TRBV12-3 or TRBV12-4 and TRBJ1-6; TCRdb's D call, TRBD1, is unchecked because there is no DNA. The length of the CDR3 is 11 residues.

The genes are TRBV5-5 and TRBJ1-5. Germline V CDR1 and CDR2: SGHKS, YYEKEE (reference sequence). The CDR3 runs to 17 residues. This chain's CDR3 is CASSLDSGGTSNQPQHF.

Here the CDR3 reads CASSQPGLVNEQFF. The rearrangement joins TRBV3-1 to TRBJ2-1; TCRdb picks TRBD2, but there is no DNA to check that call. The CDR3 is made up of 14 amino acids. CDR1 and CDR2 (germline): LGHDT, YNNKEL (reference sequence).

This chain links TRBV7-8 with TRBJ1-2. This CDR3 is built from 14 residues. The germline V gene encodes CDR1 SGHVS and CDR2 FQNEAQ. This CDR3 reads CASSPSGVNYGYTF. The entire variable domain, with the rest obtained from reference TRBV7-8 and TRBJ1-2, is as follows: GAGVSQSPRYKVAKRGQDVALRCDPISGHVSLFWYQQALGQGPEFLTYFQNEAQLDKSGLPSDRFFAERPEGSVSTLKIQRTQQEDSAVYLCASSPSGVNYGYTFGSGTRLTVV.

This rearrangement joins TRBV7-8 to TRBJ2-7; there is no DNA to check the TCRdb D call of TRBD2. This CDR3 is built from 14 residues. Looked up from germline, CDR1 is SGHVS and CDR2 is FQNEAQ. CDR3 protein: CASSRLAGPREQYF.

The chain employs TRBV20-1 and TRBJ2-4; absent DNA, TCRdb's TRBD2 call cannot be checked. This CDR3 is 15 amino acids long. Germline V gene data show CDR1 as DFQATT and CDR2 as SNEGSKA (reference sequence). This CDR3 is CSGTSGKEKKNIQYF.

The V gene is TRBV7-2, the J gene TRBJ1-3; TCRdb reports TRBD1, a call that lacks DNA to check it against. The germline V gene has CDR1 SGHTA and CDR2 FQGNSA. The CDR3 sequence is 15 residues long. CDR3: CASSLGGREGNTIYF.

The chain links TRBV12-3 or TRBV12-4 to TRBJ2-1; TCRdb selects TRBD2, and the lack of DNA leaves this call unchecked. This CDR3 comprises 16 residues. CDR3: CASSLAGRGSYNEQFF.

This chain uses TRBV20-1 with TRBJ2-3; TCRdb calls TRBD2, which cannot be checked without DNA. Germline V gene data show CDR1 as DFQATT and CDR2 as SNEGSKA (reference sequence). The CDR3 contains 15 residues. CDR3 loop: CSARDSRGPTDTQYF.

The rearrangement joins TRBV7-2 to TRBJ2-5; TCRdb selects TRBD2, and the lack of DNA leaves this call unchecked. The length of the CDR3 is 15 residues. Germline V CDR1 and CDR2: SGHTA, FQGNSA. The CDR3 loop is CASTGLSGRRETQYF.

The chain couples TRBV5-1 to TRBJ1-5; TCRdb calls TRBD1, which cannot be checked without DNA. CDR3 length: 14 amino acids. Germline V gene data show CDR1 as SGHRS and CDR2 as YFSETQ. CDR3 loop: CASSLESGDGPQHF.

J is TRBJ1-4 and V is TRBV7-9. Germline values: CDR1 SEHNR, CDR2 FQNEAQ (reference sequence). CDR3 length: 12 amino acids. CDR3 protein: CASSLVDEKLFF.